These 4 T cell receptor beta chains originate from one sample sequenced in a study of CD4 T cells in relation to SARS-CoV-2 and coronaviruses. Clones were sequenced by immunoSEQ multiplex PCR, and TCRdb holds only the in-frame ones, with some missing. The repertoire includes about 54,000 clones, just over 90% of them detected once, and approximately 0.37% sits in the top ten. Specimen: naive CD4+ T cells from PBMCs. Subset of the sample: naive CD4+ T cells isolated by negative enrichment. All receptors derive from an adult with COVID-19.

The J gene is TRBJ2-7, the V gene TRBV6-1; possibly TRBD1 for D (5 bases). CDR1 MNHNS and CDR2 SASEGT come from the germline V gene. Trimming stripped 2 bases from V and 3 bases from J, with 14 bases between. The CDR3 runs 15 residues. The CDR3 DNA follows: TGTGCCAGCAGTGAAAAGTTCCAGGGAAACTACGAGCAGTACTTC. Amino acid sequence: CASSEKFQGNYEQYF.

The genes are TRBV30 and TRBJ1-5, with D tentatively TRBD1 (5 bases). Germline CDR1 and CDR2: GTSNPN and SVGIG (reference sequence). The CDR3 contains 13 residues. With 7 bases removed from V and 7 bases from J, the gap between germline ends came to 17 bases. CDR3 bases: TGTGCCTCACGGGACCGAATTGACCAGCCCCAGCATTTT. Translating it yields CASRDRIDQPQHF.

The chain employs TRBV4-2 and TRBJ2-7, with 12 positions matching TRBD2. The germline gives CDR1 LGHNA, CDR2 YNFKEQ. With 0 bases clipped from V and 4 bases from J, the junction kept 4 bases outside the gene matches. The CDR3 runs 16 residues. CDR3 DNA: TGTGCCAGCAGCCAAGATACGACTAGCGGGAGTTACGAGCAGTACTTC. Its translation: CASSQDTTSGSYEQYF.

This sequence joins TRBV7-9 and TRBJ1-1; 8 bases line up with TRBD1. Germline CDR1 and CDR2: SEHNR and FQNEAQ (reference sequence). The CDR3 extends over 17 amino acids. V lost 7 bases, J lost 6 bases, and 19 bases stayed unmatched. Here the CDR3 reads CASKSKIGTGRKAEAFF. The CDR3 bases are TGTGCCAGCAAATCAAAAATCGGGACAGGTAGGAAGGCTGAAGCTTTCTTT.